The present T cell receptor beta chain was sequenced within a study of chemoradiotherapy in HPV16-positive cancers. Some clones are missing from TCRdb's copy, which holds only in-frame ones; the method was immunoSEQ multiplex PCR. This table holds under 35,000 clones, around 88% found once. The V and J ends lost 1 base and 1 base respectively, with 11 bases between them. Looked up from germline, CDR1 is SGHNT and CDR2 is YYREEE (reference sequence). The CDR3 extends over 15 amino acids. This clone was seen a single time. The clonotype comes from a human donor with HPV-associated anogenital cancer. This material consisted of blood, taken from a patient who underwent chemoradiotherapy. The chain uses TRBV5-4 and TRBJ2-5; D unresolved. The CDR3 protein is CASSLSGRSQETQYF. DNA of the CDR3: TGTGCCAGCAGCTTGAGTGGTAGGAGCCAAGAGACCCAGTACTTC.